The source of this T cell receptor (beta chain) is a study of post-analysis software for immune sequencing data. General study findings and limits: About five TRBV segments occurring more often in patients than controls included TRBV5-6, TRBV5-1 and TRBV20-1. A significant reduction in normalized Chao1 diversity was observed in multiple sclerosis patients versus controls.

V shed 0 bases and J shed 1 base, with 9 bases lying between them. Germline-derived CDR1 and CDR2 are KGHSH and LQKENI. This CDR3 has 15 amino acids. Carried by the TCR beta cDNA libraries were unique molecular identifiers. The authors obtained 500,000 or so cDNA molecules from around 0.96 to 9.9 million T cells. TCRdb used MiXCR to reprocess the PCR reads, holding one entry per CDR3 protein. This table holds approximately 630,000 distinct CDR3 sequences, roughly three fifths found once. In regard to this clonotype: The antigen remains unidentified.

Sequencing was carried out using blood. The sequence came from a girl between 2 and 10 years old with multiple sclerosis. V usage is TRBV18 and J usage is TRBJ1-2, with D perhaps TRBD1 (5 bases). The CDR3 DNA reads TGTGCCAGCTCACCACCTTTAGACAGTAACTATGGCTACACCTTC. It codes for CASSPPLDSNYGYTF.